This T cell receptor beta chain is drawn from a study of PD-1 blockade in classical Hodgkin lymphoma. Time point given: newly diagnosed, previously untreated cHL patient sample. Magnetic negative selection was used to purify CD4+ T cells from thawed PBMCs. PBMCs from patients with newly diagnosed, untreated classical Hodgkin lymphoma served as a comparison group for the relapsed/refractory trial patients. The table came from immunoSEQ multiplex PCR; TCRdb's copy has only in-frame clones and leaves some out. This table has tens of thousands of clones, around 92% appearing once. The study's findings and limits: Why repertoires differed is undefined; disease activity or prior therapy possibly contributed. Newly diagnosed patients were reported to start with lower TCR diversity than healthy donors.

As regards this clone: Its antigen is currently unknown.

V lost 5 bases and J 9 bases, leaving 17 bases between the germline ends. CDR1 and CDR2 (germline): LNHDA, SQIVND (reference sequence). CDR3 length: 14 residues. The chain recombines TRBV19 with TRBJ1-5; D is perhaps TRBD1 (5 bases). The receptor comes from a human donor with classical Hodgkin lymphoma. Sequencing used CD4+ T cells from blood. The CDR3 nucleotides read TGTGCCAGTAGTGATCGGGACCAGGAAGGGCCCCAGCATTTT. Translating it yields CASSDRDQEGPQHF.